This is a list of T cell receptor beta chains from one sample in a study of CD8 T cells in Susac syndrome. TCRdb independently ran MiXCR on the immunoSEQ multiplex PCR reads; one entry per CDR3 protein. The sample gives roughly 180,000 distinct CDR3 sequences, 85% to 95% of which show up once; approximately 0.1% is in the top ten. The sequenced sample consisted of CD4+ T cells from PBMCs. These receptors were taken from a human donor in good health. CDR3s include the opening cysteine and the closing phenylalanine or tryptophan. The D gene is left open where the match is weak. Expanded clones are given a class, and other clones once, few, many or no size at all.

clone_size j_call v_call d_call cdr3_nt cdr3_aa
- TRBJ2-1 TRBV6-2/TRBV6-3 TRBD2 TGTGCCAGCAGTTACTCGTTTGTCCCTTCTAGCGGCTCCTACAATGAGCAGTTCTTC CASSYSFVPSSGSYNEQFF
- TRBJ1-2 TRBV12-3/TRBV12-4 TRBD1 TGTGCCAGCAGTCGGGACAGGGGTGGCAATGGCTACACCTTC CASSRDRGGNGYTF
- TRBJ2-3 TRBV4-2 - TGTGCCAGCAGCCACCGCAGGATCGCAGATACGCAGTATTTT CASSHRRIADTQYF
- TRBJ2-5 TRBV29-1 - TGCAGCGTTGAAGATCGTGAAGGGAGACGGGAGACCCAGTACTTC CSVEDREGRRETQYF
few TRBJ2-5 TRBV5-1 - TGCGCCAGCTGCAGGGTCCCACAAGAGACCCAGTACTTC CASCRVPQETQYF
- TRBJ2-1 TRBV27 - TGTGCCAGCAGTTCCCAGCGCAATGAGCAGTTCTTC CASSSQRNEQFF
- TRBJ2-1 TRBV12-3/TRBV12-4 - TGTGCCAGCAGTTTCCTTAGGGGATACAATGAGCAGTTCTTC CASSFLRGYNEQFF
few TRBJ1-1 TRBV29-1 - TGCAGCGTTGTGGTTCAGGTTGAAGCTTTCTTT CSVVVQVEAFF
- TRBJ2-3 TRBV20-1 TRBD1 TGCAGTCCAGGACAGGGGGCGATCCCAGATACGCAGTATTTT CSPGQGAIPDTQYF
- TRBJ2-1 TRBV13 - TGTGCCAGCAGCTTAGAAGGTCTCTATTATGAGCAGTTCTTC CASSLEGLYYEQFF
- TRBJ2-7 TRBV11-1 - TGTGCCAGCAGCTTAAGGGTCAGGGACCCCTACGAGCAGTACTTC CASSLRVRDPYEQYF
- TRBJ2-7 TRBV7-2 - TGTGCCAGCAGCTTTGAAGGGGCCTGGAACGAGCAGTACTTC CASSFEGAWNEQYF
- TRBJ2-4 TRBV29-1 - TGCAGCGTTGTCGAAGGCAAAAACATTCAGTACTTC CSVVEGKNIQYF